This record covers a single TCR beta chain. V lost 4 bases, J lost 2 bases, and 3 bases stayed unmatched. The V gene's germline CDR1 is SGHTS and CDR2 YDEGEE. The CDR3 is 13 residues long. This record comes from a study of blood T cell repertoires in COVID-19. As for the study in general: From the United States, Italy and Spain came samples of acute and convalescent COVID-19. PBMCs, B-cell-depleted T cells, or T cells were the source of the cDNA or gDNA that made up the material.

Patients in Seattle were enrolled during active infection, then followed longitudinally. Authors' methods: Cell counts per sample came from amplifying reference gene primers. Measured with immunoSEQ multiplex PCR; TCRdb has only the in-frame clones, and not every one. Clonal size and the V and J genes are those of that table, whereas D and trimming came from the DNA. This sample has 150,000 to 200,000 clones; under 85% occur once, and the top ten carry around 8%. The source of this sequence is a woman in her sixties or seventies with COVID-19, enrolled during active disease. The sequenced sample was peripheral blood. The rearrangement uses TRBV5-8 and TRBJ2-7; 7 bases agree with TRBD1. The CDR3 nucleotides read TGTGCCAGCAGCCTGACAGGGCCCTACGAGCAGTACTTC. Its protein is CASSLTGPYEQYF.